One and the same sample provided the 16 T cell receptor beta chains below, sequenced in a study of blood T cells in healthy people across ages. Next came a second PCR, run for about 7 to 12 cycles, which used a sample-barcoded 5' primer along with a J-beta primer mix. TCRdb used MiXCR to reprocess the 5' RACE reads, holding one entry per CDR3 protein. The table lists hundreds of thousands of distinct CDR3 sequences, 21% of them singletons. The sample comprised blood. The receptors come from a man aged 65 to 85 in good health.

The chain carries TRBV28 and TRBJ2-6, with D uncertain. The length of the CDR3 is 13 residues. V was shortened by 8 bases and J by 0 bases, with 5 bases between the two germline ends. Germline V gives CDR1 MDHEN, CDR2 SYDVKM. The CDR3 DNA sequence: TGTGCCAGCCTCAGCTCTGGGGCCAACGTCCTGACTTTC. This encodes CASLSSGANVLTF.

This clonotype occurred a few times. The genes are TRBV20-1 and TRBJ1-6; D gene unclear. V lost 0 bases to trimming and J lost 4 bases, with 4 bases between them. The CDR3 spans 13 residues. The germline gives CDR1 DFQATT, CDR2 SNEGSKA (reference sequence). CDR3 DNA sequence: TGCAGTGCTAGAGAGGAATATAATTCACCCCTCCACTTT. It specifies CSAREEYNSPLHF.

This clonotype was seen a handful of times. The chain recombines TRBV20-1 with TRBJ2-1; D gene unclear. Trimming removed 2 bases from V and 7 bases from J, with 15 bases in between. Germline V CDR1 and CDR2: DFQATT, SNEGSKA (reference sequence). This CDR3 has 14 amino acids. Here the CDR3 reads CSARFGSNLNEQFF. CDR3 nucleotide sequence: TGCAGTGCTAGATTTGGTAGCAACTTGAATGAGCAGTTCTTC.

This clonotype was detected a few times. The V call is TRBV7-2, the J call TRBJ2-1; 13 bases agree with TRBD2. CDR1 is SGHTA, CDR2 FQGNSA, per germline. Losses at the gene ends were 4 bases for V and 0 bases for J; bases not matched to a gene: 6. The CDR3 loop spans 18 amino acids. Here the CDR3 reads CASSSMGLAGSSYNEQFF. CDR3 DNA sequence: TGTGCCAGCAGCTCAATGGGACTAGCGGGAAGCTCCTACAATGAGCAGTTCTTC. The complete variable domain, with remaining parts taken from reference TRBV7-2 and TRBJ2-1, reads GAGVSQSPSNKVTEKGKDVELRCDPISGHTALYWYRQSLGQGLEFLIYFQGNSAPDKSGLPSDRFSAERTGGSVSTLTIQRTQQEDSAVYLCASSSMGLAGSSYNEQFFGPGTRLTVL.

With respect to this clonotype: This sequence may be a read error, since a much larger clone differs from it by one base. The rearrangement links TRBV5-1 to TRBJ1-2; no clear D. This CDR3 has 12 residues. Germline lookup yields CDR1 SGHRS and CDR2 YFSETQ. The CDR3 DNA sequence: TGCGCCGGCAGCTTGGAAGGGTATGGCTACACCTTC. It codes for CAGSLEGYGYTF.

The CDR3, as DNA: TGTGCCAGCAGTAGGAAATGGACAGGGGGCACTGAAGCTTTCTTT. It codes for CASSRKWTGGTEAFF. The chain has TRBV6-5 and TRBJ1-1; TRBD1 matches at 10 bases. The germline gives CDR1 MNHEY, CDR2 SVGAGI. After removal of 5 bases from V and 4 bases from J, the junction contained 7 bases not matched to a gene. CDR3 length equals 15 residues.

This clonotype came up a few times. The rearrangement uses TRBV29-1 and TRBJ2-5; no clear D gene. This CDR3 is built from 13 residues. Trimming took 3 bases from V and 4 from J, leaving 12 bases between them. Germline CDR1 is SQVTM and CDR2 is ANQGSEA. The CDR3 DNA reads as TGCAGCGTTGAGCTGGGATCAGCAGAGACCCAGTACTTC. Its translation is CSVELGSAETQYF.

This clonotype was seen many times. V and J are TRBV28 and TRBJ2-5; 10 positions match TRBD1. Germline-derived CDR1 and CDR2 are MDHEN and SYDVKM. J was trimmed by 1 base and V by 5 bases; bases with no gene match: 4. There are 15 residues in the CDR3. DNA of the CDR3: TGTGCCAGCAGTCTTTGGGACAGGGGCCAAGAGACCCAGTACTTC. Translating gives CASSLWDRGQETQYF.

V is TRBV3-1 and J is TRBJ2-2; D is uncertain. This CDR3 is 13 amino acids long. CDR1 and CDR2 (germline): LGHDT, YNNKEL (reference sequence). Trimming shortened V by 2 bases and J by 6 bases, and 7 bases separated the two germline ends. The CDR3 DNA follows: TGTGCCAGCAGCCAAAGTCCGCCCGGGGAGCTGTTTTTT. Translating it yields CASSQSPPGELFF.

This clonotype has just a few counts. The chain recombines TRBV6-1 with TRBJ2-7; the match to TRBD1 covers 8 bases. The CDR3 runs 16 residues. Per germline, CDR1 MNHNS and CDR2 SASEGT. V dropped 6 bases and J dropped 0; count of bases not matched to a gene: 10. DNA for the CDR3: TGTGCCAGCAGAGGGAAACAGGGGGAGATCTCCTACGAGCAGTACTTC. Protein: CASRGKQGEISYEQYF.

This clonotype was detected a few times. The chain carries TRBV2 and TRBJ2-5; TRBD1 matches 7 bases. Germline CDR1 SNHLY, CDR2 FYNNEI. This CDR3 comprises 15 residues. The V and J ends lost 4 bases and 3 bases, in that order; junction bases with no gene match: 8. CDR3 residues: CASSALRGTEETQYF. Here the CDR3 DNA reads TGTGCCAGCAGTGCACTGCGAGGGACAGAAGAGACCCAGTACTTC.

CDR3 coding DNA: TGCGCCAGCAGCCCCCAATCGGGTCAGCCCCAGCATTTT. It is translated as CASSPQSGQPQHF. This chain connects TRBV4-3 to TRBJ1-5; D not resolved. CDR3 size: 13 residues. Germline CDR1 LGHNA, CDR2 YSLEER. The V end was cut by 4 bases, the J end by 6 bases, with 10 bases between.

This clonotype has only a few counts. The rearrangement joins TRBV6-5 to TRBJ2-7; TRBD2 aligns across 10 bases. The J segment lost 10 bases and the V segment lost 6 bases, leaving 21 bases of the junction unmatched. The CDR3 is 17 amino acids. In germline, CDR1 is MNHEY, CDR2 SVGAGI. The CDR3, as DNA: TGTGCCAGCAGCGCGTCTAGCGGGAGTTCAGGCCCCAAGGCCCAGTACTTC. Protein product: CASSASSGSSGPKAQYF.

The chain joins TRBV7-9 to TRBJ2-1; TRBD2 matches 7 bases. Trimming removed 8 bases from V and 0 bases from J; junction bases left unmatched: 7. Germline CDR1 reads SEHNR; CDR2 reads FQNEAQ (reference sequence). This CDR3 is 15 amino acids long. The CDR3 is CASVPGRLSYNEQFF. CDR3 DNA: TGTGCCAGCGTCCCCGGGAGGCTCTCCTACAATGAGCAGTTCTTC. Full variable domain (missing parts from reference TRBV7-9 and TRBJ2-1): DTGVSQNPRHKITKRGQNVTFRCDPISEHNRLYWYRQTLGQGPEFLTYFQNEAQLEKSRLLSDRFSAERPKGSFSTLEIQRTEQGDSAMYLCASVPGRLSYNEQFFGPGTRLTVL.

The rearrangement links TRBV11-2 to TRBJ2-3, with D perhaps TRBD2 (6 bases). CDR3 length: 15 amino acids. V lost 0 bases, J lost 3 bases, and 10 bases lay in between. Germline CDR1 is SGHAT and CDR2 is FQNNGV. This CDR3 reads CASSLDREMTDTQYF. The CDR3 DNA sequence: TGTGCCAGCAGCTTAGACCGGGAGATGACAGATACGCAGTATTTT.

The CDR3 coding sequence is TGTGCCAGCAGCCAAGCAGGATCTAGCACAGATACGCAGTATTTT. Residues: CASSQAGSSTDTQYF. The V and J genes are TRBV3-1 and TRBJ2-3, with D uncertain. The V end lost 1 base, the J end lost 0 bases, and 8 bases lay between the germline ends. The CDR3 length is 15 residues. Per the germline V gene, CDR1 is LGHDT and CDR2 is YNNKEL (reference sequence).